Listed below are T cell receptor beta chains from one sample, sequenced in a study of blood T cell repertoires in COVID-19. The protocol was immunoSEQ multiplex PCR, while the TCRdb copy is restricted to in-frame clones and leaves out a portion. The sample has approximately 450,000 clones; 80% to 90% are singletons. The specimen sequenced was PBMCs or T cells enriched from blood (not recorded which). The receptors here all came from a man aged 30 to 45 who had recovered from COVID-19. Both conserved end residues are part of each CDR3. The D gene is left open where the match is weak. Only part of the rows carry a size: once, few, many, or a class if the clone is expanded.

v_call	clone_size	j_call	d_call	cdr3_nt	cdr3_aa
TRBV7-8	NA	TRBJ1-5	NA	TGTGCCAGCAACCCTTCGCCCGTCGGGCAGCCCCAGCATTTT	CASNPSPVGQPQHF
TRBV15	NA	TRBJ2-7	NA	TGTGCCACCAGCAGGGGACCGGGACTTGAATACGAGCAGTACTTC	CATSRGPGLEYEQYF
TRBV11-2	NA	TRBJ2-1	TRBD2	TGTGCCAGCAGGGGACTAGCGGGGTCCAATGAGCAGTTCTTC	CASRGLAGSNEQFF
TRBV4-1	once	TRBJ1-1	NA	TGCGCCAGCAGCCAATCCTCTGAAGCTTTCTTT	CASSQSSEAFF
TRBV5-5	NA	TRBJ2-2	NA	TGTGCCAGCAGCTTCGCTCGGACCGGGGAGCTGTTTTTT	CASSFARTGELFF
TRBV20-1	NA	TRBJ1-3	NA	TGCAGTGCGAGTAGAGGTGAAGCTGGAAACACCATATATTTT	CSASRGEAGNTIYF
TRBV13	NA	TRBJ1-1	NA	TGTGCCAGCAGCTTACGGGTCCATAACACTGAAGCTTTCTTT	CASSLRVHNTEAFF
TRBV6-2/TRBV6-3	once	TRBJ2-4	NA	TGTGCCAGCAGTTACGGTTCGGGGGTAGCCAAAAACATTCAGTACTTC	CASSYGSGVAKNIQYF
TRBV6-4	NA	TRBJ1-1	NA	TGTGCCAGCAGTGACAGGGAGGGGATGCGCGCTTTCTTT	CASSDREGMRAFF
TRBV13	NA	TRBJ2-1	TRBD2	TGTGCCAGCAGCCCCTCTAGCGGGAGAAGAAATGAGCAGTTCTTC	CASSPSSGRRNEQFF
TRBV5-1	NA	TRBJ2-3	NA	TGCGCCAGCAGCTTGCAGGGCAGACCTGGCACAGATACGCAGTATTTT	CASSLQGRPGTDTQYF
TRBV28	NA	TRBJ2-7	TRBD2	TGTGCCAGCAGTTGGGAACGACTAGCGGGCACCTACGAGCAGTACTTC	CASSWERLAGTYEQYF
TRBV25-1	NA	TRBJ2-2	NA	TGTGCCAGCAGTGAGGGCCAGCGACTAGCCGGGGAGCTGTTTTTT	CASSEGQRLAGELFF
TRBV5-1	once	TRBJ2-3	TRBD2	TGCGCCAGCAGCCTCACGCATGACAGCGGGAGTACGCAGTATTTT	CASSLTHDSGSTQYF
TRBV2	NA	TRBJ1-6	TRBD1	TGTGCCAGCGCTCGCGCGACGGGACAGGTCAATTCACCCCTCCACTTT	CASARATGQVNSPLHF
TRBV6-1	NA	TRBJ2-7	TRBD2	TGTGCCAGCAGTGATGGACTAGCGAGTTACGAGCAGTACTTC	CASSDGLASYEQYF
TRBV19	NA	TRBJ1-4	NA	TGTGCCAGTAGTTTCAGGACAGCAACTAATGAAAAACTGTTTTTT	CASSFRTATNEKLFF
TRBV28	NA	TRBJ1-1	TRBD1	TGTGCCAGCAGTTTCCTGACAGGGACGAACACTGAAGCTTTCTTT	CASSFLTGTNTEAFF
TRBV11-3	NA	TRBJ2-1	NA	TGTGCCAGCAGCTTAGCTGGTCAGGCAGGGGGGAATGAGCAGTTCTTC	CASSLAGQAGGNEQFF
TRBV30	NA	TRBJ1-4	NA	TGTGCCTGGACAGGGAAACTGTTTTTT	CAWTGKLFF
TRBV15	NA	TRBJ2-1	TRBD2	TGTGCCACCAGCAGAGATCGGGGGGGTGAGCAGTTCTTC	CATSRDRGGEQFF
TRBV27	NA	TRBJ1-2	TRBD1	TGTGCCAGCAGTTTATGGGCAGGGGGAAGCTATGGCTACACCTTC	CASSLWAGGSYGYTF
TRBV6-1	NA	TRBJ2-1	NA	TGTGCCAGCAGTGGCCGGGGAGCGGCATCCTACAATGAGCAGTTCTTC	CASSGRGAASYNEQFF
TRBV5-1	NA	TRBJ1-1	NA	TGCGCCAGTGGCCGGGGGGAGAACACTGAAGCTTTCTTT	CASGRGENTEAFF
TRBV7-9	NA	TRBJ2-7	TRBD2	TGTGCCACTCCCTCTCGGGGACTAGCGGGAGATCCCAGTTGGGAGCAGTACTTC	CATPSRGLAGDPSWEQYF
TRBV7-9	once	TRBJ2-3	TRBD2	TGTGCCAGCAGCTTATTTGCGGGAGCTTTAAGCACAGATACGCAGTATTTT	CASSLFAGALSTDTQYF
TRBV6-5	NA	TRBJ2-3	TRBD2	TGTGCCAGCAGCGTGACTAGCGGGAGGCCCGGGTATTTT	CASSVTSGRPGYF
TRBV5-5	NA	TRBJ1-1	TRBD1	TGTGCCAGCAGCCGACCGGGACAGTGGTCGACTGAAGCTTTCTTT	CASSRPGQWSTEAFF
TRBV24-1	NA	TRBJ2-1	TRBD2	TGTGCCACCAGTGACCCTCTAGCGGGTTACAATGAGCAGTTCTTC	CATSDPLAGYNEQFF
TRBV29-1	NA	TRBJ2-7	TRBD2	TGCAGCGTTGCCAGGACTAGCGATTCCTTGGAGCAGTACTTC	CSVARTSDSLEQYF
TRBV29-1	once	TRBJ1-1	TRBD1	TGCAGCGTCGGGCGGGACAGGGGCGAAGCTTTCTTT	CSVGRDRGEAFF
TRBV30	NA	TRBJ1-5	TRBD1	TGTGCCTGGAGTTTGGACAGGGATCAGCCCCAGCATTTT	CAWSLDRDQPQHF
TRBV4-1	NA	TRBJ1-1	NA	TGCGCCAGCAGCCAAGTACAGGACCTGAACACTGAAGCTTTCTTT	CASSQVQDLNTEAFF